This TCR beta chain was sequenced in a study of cytomegalovirus exposure and HLA in healthy donors. As concerns this clone: Its antigen is not identified.

Method: immunoSEQ multiplex PCR; TCRdb's copy keeps in-frame clones and lacks some. This table has about 73,000 clones, roughly 93% appearing once. Study results and limitations: Clusters of TCRs from the first cohort tended to co-occur in the roughly 120 validation repertoires (as a later analysis found). As confirmed in vitro, a few CMV-associated chains were specific for CMV antigens. The listing of 160 or so TCR beta chains classed them as cytomegalovirus-associated.

The ends were cut back, 7 bases at V and 0 bases at J, with 8 bases in the middle. This CDR3 comprises 13 residues. The germline gives CDR1 SGHNT, CDR2 YYREEE (reference sequence). The sample consisted of PBMCs. J is TRBJ1-3 and V is TRBV5-4, with D possibly TRBD1 on 5 matching bases. This TCR was recovered from a young woman in good health and CMV-seropositive. The CDR3 nucleotides are TGTGCCAGCCAGGGCGCCTCTGGAAACACCATATATTTT. Amino acid sequence: CASQGASGNTIYF. The full variable domain, completed using reference TRBV5-4 and TRBJ1-3, is ETGVTQSPTHLIKTRGQQVTLRCSSQSGHNTVSWYQQALGQGPQFIFQYYREEENGRGNFPPRFSGLQFPNYSSELNVNALELDDSALYLCASQGASGNTIYFGEGSWLTVV.